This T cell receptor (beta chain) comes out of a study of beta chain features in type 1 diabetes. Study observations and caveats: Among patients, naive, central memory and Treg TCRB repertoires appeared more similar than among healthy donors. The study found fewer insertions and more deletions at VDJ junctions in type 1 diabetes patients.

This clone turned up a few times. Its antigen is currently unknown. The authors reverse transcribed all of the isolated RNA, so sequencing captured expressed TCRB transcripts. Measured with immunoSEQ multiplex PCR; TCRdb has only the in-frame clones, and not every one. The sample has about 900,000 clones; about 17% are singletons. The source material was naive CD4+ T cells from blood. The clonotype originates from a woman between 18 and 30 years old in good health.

The CDR3 loop is CATSRDPGVPDTQYF. CDR3 sequence (DNA): TGTGCCACCAGCAGAGATCCGGGTGTCCCAGATACGCAGTATTTT. This sequence joins TRBV15 and TRBJ2-3; D call uncertain. This CDR3 region has 15 residues. The germline CDR1 and CDR2 sequences are LNHNV and YYDKDF (reference sequence). The V and J ends lost 0 bases and 4 bases respectively, with 11 bases between them.